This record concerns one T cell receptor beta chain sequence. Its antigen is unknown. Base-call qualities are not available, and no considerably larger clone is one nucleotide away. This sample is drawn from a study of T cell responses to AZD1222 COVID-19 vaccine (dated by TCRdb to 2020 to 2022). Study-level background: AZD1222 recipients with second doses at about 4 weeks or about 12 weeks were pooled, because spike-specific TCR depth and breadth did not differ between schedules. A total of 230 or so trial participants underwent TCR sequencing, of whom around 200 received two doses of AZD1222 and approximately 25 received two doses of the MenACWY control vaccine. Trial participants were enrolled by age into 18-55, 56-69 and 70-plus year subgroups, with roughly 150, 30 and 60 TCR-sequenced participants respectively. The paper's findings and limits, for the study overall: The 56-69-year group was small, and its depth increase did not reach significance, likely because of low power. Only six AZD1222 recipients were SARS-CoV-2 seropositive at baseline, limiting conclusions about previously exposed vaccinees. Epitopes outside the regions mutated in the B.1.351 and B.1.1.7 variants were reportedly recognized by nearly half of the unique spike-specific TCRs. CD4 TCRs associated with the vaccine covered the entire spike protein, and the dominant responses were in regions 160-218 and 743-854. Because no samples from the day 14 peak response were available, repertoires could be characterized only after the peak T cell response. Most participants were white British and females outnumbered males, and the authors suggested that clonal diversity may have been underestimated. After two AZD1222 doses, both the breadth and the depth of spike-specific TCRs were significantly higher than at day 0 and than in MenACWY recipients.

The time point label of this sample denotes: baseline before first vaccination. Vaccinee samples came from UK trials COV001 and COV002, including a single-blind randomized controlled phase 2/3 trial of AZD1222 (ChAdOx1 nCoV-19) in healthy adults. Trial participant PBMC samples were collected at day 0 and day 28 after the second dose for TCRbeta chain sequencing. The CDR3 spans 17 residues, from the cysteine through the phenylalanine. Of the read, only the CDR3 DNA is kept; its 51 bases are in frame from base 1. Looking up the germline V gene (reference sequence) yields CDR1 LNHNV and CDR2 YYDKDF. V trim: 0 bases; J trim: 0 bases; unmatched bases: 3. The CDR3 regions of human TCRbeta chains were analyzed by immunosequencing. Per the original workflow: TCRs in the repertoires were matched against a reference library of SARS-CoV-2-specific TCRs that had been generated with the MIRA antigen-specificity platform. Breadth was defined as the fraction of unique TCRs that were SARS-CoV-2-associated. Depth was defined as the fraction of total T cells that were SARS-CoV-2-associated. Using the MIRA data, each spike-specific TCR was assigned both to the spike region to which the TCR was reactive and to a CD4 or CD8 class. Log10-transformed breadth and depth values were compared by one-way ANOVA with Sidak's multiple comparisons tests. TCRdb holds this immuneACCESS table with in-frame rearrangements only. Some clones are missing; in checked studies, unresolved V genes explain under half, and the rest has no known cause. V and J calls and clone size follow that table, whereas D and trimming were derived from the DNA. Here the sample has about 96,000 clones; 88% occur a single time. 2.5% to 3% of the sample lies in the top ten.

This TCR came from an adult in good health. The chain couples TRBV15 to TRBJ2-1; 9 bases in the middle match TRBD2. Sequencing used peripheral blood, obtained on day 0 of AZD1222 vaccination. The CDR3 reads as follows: CATSRDQREDSYNEQFF. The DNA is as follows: TGTGCCACCAGCAGAGATCAGCGGGAGGACTCCTACAATGAGCAGTTCTTC.